This TCR beta chain was captured by sequencing in a study of CD8 T cells in Susac syndrome. The authors reverse transcribed roughly 0.5 to 1 ug RNA with random hexamers. MiXCR, applied by TCRdb to the immunoSEQ multiplex PCR reads, yields one record per CDR3 protein. The profile shows some 450,000 distinct CDR3 sequences, around 85% of them singletons. The ends were cut back, 2 bases at V and 0 bases at J, with 8 bases in the middle. Germline values: CDR1 WSHSY, CDR2 SAAADI. CDR3 length: 14 amino acids. Material for sequencing was CD8+ T cells from PBMCs. The TCR sequence derives from a human donor with multiple sclerosis. The V call is TRBV10-2, the J call TRBJ2-7; the D is unclear. The CDR3 here is CASSEGWTSYEQYF. CDR3 DNA: TGCGCCAGCAGTGAGGGGTGGACCTCCTACGAGCAGTACTTC.